Presented here are 19 T cell receptor beta chains from one specimen sequenced in a study of T cell repertoires in cytomegalovirus infection. TCRdb redid the calling of the reads with MiXCR, one entry per CDR3 protein. The table records 490,000 or so distinct CDR3 sequences, around 10% of them present only once. Sequenced input: PBMCs. The receptors were gathered from a human donor in good health (CMV status not recorded). Some clones in this sample may be carry-over from other donors' samples.

This clonotype came up a few times. This chain uses TRBV28 with TRBJ2-5; 11 positions match TRBD2. The CDR3 runs to 17 residues. Germline V lookup: CDR1 MDHEN, CDR2 SYDVKM. Losses at the gene ends were 6 bases for V and 7 bases for J; bases not matched to a gene: 16. The CDR3 region has the DNA TGTGCCAGCAGCTTGTTAGAACTAGCGGGGGCCTGGGGGACCCAGTACTTC. Encoded protein: CASSLLELAGAWGTQYF.

This clonotype was detected many times. The chain combines TRBV14 with TRBJ2-1; D unresolved. This CDR3 contains 11 residues. Germline CDR1 reads SGHDN; CDR2 reads FVKESK. The V end was cut by 3 bases, the J end by 10 bases, with 7 bases between. CDR3 sequence (DNA): TGTGCCAGCAGCCAGGCCTCCGAGCAGTTCTTC. This gives the protein CASSQASEQFF.

This clonotype was observed a single time. CDR3 region: CASSQARNNEQFF. The CDR3 DNA is TGCGCCAGCAGCCAAGCGCGAAACAATGAGCAGTTCTTC. The V and J genes are TRBV4-1 and TRBJ2-1; D uncertain. V lost 1 base and J lost 5, with 6 bases in between. There are 13 residues in the CDR3. CDR1 MGHRA and CDR2 YSYEKL come from the germline V gene.

At least ten counts were recorded for this clonotype. The V call is TRBV7-9, the J call TRBJ2-1; no reliable D call. The CDR3 contains 13 residues. Trimming removed 2 bases at V and 3 bases at J, with 5 bases between. CDR1 and CDR2 from the germline V gene are SEHNR and FQNEAQ (reference sequence). Written as DNA, the CDR3 is TGTGCCAGCAGCTTACGAAACTACAATGAGCAGTTCTTC. This encodes CASSLRNYNEQFF.

This clonotype has at least ten counts. The chain recombines TRBV7-6 with TRBJ1-1; tentatively, D is TRBD1 (6 bases). This CDR3 region has 18 residues. Germline CDR1 reads SGHVS; CDR2 reads FNYEAQ. The V end lost 5 bases, the J end lost 0 bases, and 22 bases lay between the germline ends. CDR3 DNA sequence: TGTGCCAGCAGCCTCTACGGCCACAGGGAGGCCATGAACACTGAAGCTTTCTTT. It specifies CASSLYGHREAMNTEAFF.

This clonotype occurred many times. The chain couples TRBV12-3 or TRBV12-4 to TRBJ1-3, with 7 bases lining up with TRBD1. The V gene end was trimmed by 6 bases and the J gene end by 4 bases; junction bases not matched to a gene: 12. The CDR3 is 16 amino acids. CDR3 protein: CASRNQPGTAGNTIYF. The CDR3 DNA reads TGTGCCAGCAGAAATCAACCGGGGACAGCCGGAAACACCATATATTTT.

This clonotype was seen many times. V gene TRBV6-5 combines with J gene TRBJ2-2; no definite D call. The V gene's germline CDR1 is MNHEY and CDR2 SVGAGI. The CDR3 runs to 12 residues. V was clipped by 4 bases and J by 4 bases, with 4 bases between them. CDR3 loop: CASSSPTGELFF. As DNA, the CDR3 is TGTGCCAGCAGTTCCCCCACCGGGGAGCTGTTTTTT.

This clonotype was seen a few times. V is TRBV7-9 and J is TRBJ2-7; the match to TRBD2 covers 8 bases. Trimming took 4 bases from V and 7 from J; bases not matched to a gene: 6. The germline V gene has CDR1 SEHNR and CDR2 FQNEAQ (reference sequence). The CDR3 length is 13 residues. CDR3 region: CASSSRGGGEQYF. The CDR3, as DNA: TGTGCCAGCAGCTCCCGGGGGGGGGGGGAGCAGTACTTC. Drawing the rest from reference TRBV7-9 and TRBJ2-7, the complete variable domain is DTGVSQNPRHKITKRGQNVTFRCDPISEHNRLYWYRQTLGQGPEFLTYFQNEAQLEKSRLLSDRFSAERPKGSFSTLEIQRTEQGDSAMYLCASSSRGGGEQYFGPGTRLTVT.

This clonotype showed up just a few times. The rearrangement joins TRBV6-1 to TRBJ2-2, with D unresolved. Trimming shortened V by 2 bases and J by 8 bases, and 9 bases separated the two germline ends. Germline assignment: CDR1 MNHNS and CDR2 SASEGT. This CDR3 is 13 amino acids long. The CDR3 DNA is TGTGCCAGCAGTGAACCCGTCCCTGGGGAGCTGTTTTTT. Translating it yields CASSEPVPGELFF.

The genes are TRBV29-1 and TRBJ2-7; D not resolved. The V and J ends lost 0 bases and 3 bases respectively, with 3 bases between them. CDR3 length: 11 residues. Germline V CDR1 and CDR2: SQVTM, ANQGSEA. For the CDR3, the DNA is TGCAGCGTTGAAGAATTCTACGAGCAGTACTTC. It yields the protein CSVEEFYEQYF.

This clonotype was counted at least ten times. The rearrangement joins TRBV11-1 to TRBJ2-7, with 9 bases aligning to TRBD2. Looked up from germline, CDR1 is SGHAT and CDR2 is FQDESV (reference sequence). There are 18 residues in the CDR3. Trimming removed 5 bases from V and 4 bases from J; junction bases left unmatched: 18. This CDR3 reads CASSPPGRLAERFYEQYF. For the CDR3, the DNA is TGTGCCAGCAGCCCCCCGGGACGACTAGCGGAGCGCTTTTACGAGCAGTACTTC.

This clonotype was detected a few times. This chain links TRBV5-1 with TRBJ1-6; 9 bases line up with TRBD1. The germline CDR1 and CDR2 sequences are SGHRS and YFSETQ. The J segment lost 5 bases and the V segment lost 4 bases, leaving 4 bases of the junction unmatched. The CDR3 spans 15 residues. This CDR3 is CASSTRTGDNSPLHF. CDR3 nucleotides: TGCGCCAGCAGCACCCGGACAGGGGATAATTCACCCCTCCACTTT.

This clonotype was recorded at least ten times. The chain links TRBV4-1 to TRBJ2-5, with D possibly called TRBD1 or TRBD2 (6 bases each). Germline V gene data show CDR1 as MGHRA and CDR2 as YSYEKL. V lost 4 bases, J lost 3 bases, and 12 bases lay in between. The CDR3 loop spans 14 amino acids. CDR3 amino acids: CASSPWGDKETQYF. The CDR3 DNA reads as TGCGCCAGCAGCCCCTGGGGGGACAAAGAGACCCAGTACTTC.

This clonotype was recorded many times. The V call is TRBV6-1, the J call TRBJ2-7; 10 nucleotides agree with TRBD1. CDR3 length: 15 amino acids. CDR1 is MNHNS, CDR2 SASEGT, per germline. V lost 5 bases, J lost 6 bases, and 10 bases stayed unmatched. The CDR3 sequence is CASSYRDRGFSEQYF. The CDR3 DNA follows: TGTGCCAGCAGTTACCGGGACAGGGGTTTCAGCGAGCAGTACTTC.

This clonotype was seen many times. The rearrangement joins TRBV12-3 or TRBV12-4 to TRBJ2-6, with a possible D match to TRBD2 (5 bases). This CDR3 has 17 amino acids. The V gene lost 6 bases and the J gene lost 0 bases, with 15 bases spanning the gap. The CDR3 DNA reads as TGTGCCAGCAGCCGGGCAGGACTTTTCTCTGGGGCCAACGTCCTGACTTTC. Amino acid sequence: CASSRAGLFSGANVLTF.

This clonotype was counted at least ten times. The chain carries TRBV27 and TRBJ2-1, with D perhaps TRBD1 or TRBD2 (5 bases each). CDR3 length equals 14 residues. V lost 5 bases, J lost 4 bases, and 12 bases lay in between. Germline V CDR1 and CDR2: MNHEY, SMNVEV (reference sequence). CDR3 nucleotide sequence: TGTGCCAGCAGTCCTTGGGACCCTTACAATGAGCAGTTCTTC. Amino acid sequence: CASSPWDPYNEQFF.

The sample holds many counts of this clonotype. The CDR3 sequence is CASSIYSGRENEQFF. DNA of the CDR3: TGTGCCAGCAGCATCTATAGCGGGAGGGAAAATGAGCAGTTCTTC. The chain joins TRBV11-2 to TRBJ2-1, with 11 nucleotides matching TRBD2. Trimming took 5 bases from V and 7 from J; bases not matched to a gene: 7. CDR1 and CDR2 (germline): SGHAT, FQNNGV. This CDR3 contains 15 residues.

This rearrangement joins TRBV6-1 to TRBJ2-7; D is possibly TRBD1 or TRBD2 (6 bases each). The germline V and J ends were trimmed by 3 bases and 3 bases, with 12 bases remaining between them. Germline lookup yields CDR1 MNHNS and CDR2 SASEGT. This CDR3 is built from 14 residues. The CDR3 is CASSDGGEFYEQYF. The CDR3 DNA follows: TGTGCCAGCAGTGACGGGGGCGAATTCTACGAGCAGTACTTC.

This clonotype was observed at least ten times. CDR3 loop: CASSLAEGLGGYTF. The DNA for the CDR3 is TGTGCCAGCAGCTTAGCAGAGGGCCTTGGGGGCTACACCTTC. V and J are TRBV7-2 and TRBJ1-2; D is ambiguous. Germline V gives CDR1 SGHTA, CDR2 FQGNSA. The V end lost 0 bases, the J end lost 8 bases, and 13 bases lay between the germline ends. The CDR3 length is 14 residues.